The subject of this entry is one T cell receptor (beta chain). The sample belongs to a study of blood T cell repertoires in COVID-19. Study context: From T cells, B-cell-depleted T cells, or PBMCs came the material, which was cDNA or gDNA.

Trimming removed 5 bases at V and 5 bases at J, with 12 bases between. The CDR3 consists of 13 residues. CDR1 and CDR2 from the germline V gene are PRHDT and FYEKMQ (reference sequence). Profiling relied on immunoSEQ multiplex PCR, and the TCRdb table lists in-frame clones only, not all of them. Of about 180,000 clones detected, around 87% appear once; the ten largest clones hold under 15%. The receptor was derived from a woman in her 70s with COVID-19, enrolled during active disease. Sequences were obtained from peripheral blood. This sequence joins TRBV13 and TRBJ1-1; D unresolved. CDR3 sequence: CASSALGRTEAFF. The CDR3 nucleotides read TGTGCCAGCAGCGCCTTAGGGAGAACTGAAGCTTTCTTT. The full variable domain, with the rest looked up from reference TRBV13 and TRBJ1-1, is AAGVIQSPRHLIKEKRETATLKCYPIPRHDTVYWYQQGPGQDPQFLISFYEKMQSDKGSIPDRFSAQQFSDYHSELNMSSLELGDSALYFCASSALGRTEAFFGQGTRLTVV.